These 23 T cell receptor beta chains share one sample of origin, sequenced in a study of T cells in Graves' hyperthyroidism and ophthalmopathy. TCR beta CDR3 region amplification was performed from RNA transcripts. With the HTBI primer set, the TCR CDR3 went through a first round of RT-PCR. In TCRdb, the multiplex PCR reads were re-called with MiXCR into one record per CDR3 protein. The table lists about 600,000 distinct CDR3 sequences, approximately 15% of them singletons. The sequenced sample consisted of blood. These receptors all come from a woman between 18 and 29 years old with Graves' ophthalmopathy.

This clonotype was picked up many times. This chain links TRBV6-1 with TRBJ1-2; D gene uncertain. V was cut by 4 bases and J by 4 bases, with 7 bases left in between. The CDR3 spans 12 residues. CDR1 is MNHNS and CDR2 is SASEGT in the germline V gene. CDR3 nucleotides: TGTGCCAGCAGTGCAGGATTCTATGGCTACACCTTC. Its protein is CASSAGFYGYTF.

The V call is TRBV27, the J call TRBJ2-3, with 13 positions matching TRBD2. Trimming removed 6 bases from V and 1 base from J; junction bases left unmatched: 4. This CDR3 is built from 16 residues. Germline CDR1 and CDR2: MNHEY and SMNVEV (reference sequence). The DNA for the CDR3 is TGTGCCAGCAGCCGGACTAGCGGGAGTCGCACAGATACGCAGTATTTT. This sequence encodes CASSRTSGSRTDTQYF.

This clonotype was detected ten times or more. The V call is TRBV30, the J call TRBJ2-7, with 7 bases matching TRBD1. There are 16 residues in the CDR3. J lost 4 bases, V lost 3 bases, and 15 bases had no gene match. Germline V gives CDR1 GTSNPN, CDR2 SVGIG (reference sequence). In nucleotides, the CDR3 is TGTGCCTGGAGGGAGACTTGGGACAGACGACCTTACGAGCAGTACTTC. Translation: CAWRETWDRRPYEQYF. Full variable domain (remainder filled in from reference TRBV30 and TRBJ2-7): SQTIHQWPATLVQPVGSPLSLECTVEGTSNPNLYWYRQAAGRGLQLLFYSVGIGQISSEVPQNLSASRPQDRQFILSSKKLLLSDSGFYLCAWRETWDRRPYEQYFGPGTRLTVT.

The J gene is TRBJ2-7, the V gene TRBV5-4, with 8 bases lining up with TRBD1. The CDR3 sequence is 15 residues long. The V and J ends lost 1 base and 2 bases, in that order; junction bases with no gene match: 5. Per germline, CDR1 SGHNT and CDR2 YYREEE (reference sequence). Here the CDR3 DNA reads TGTGCCAGCAGCTTGTATCAGGGGGCCCCCTACGAGCAGTACTTC. This encodes CASSLYQGAPYEQYF.

The chain uses TRBV19 and TRBJ1-6, with TRBD1 as a possible D gene (5 bases). This CDR3 region has 15 residues. Looked up from germline, CDR1 is LNHDA and CDR2 is SQIVND (reference sequence). V lost 8 bases, J lost 0 bases, and 11 bases lay in between. The CDR3 region has the DNA TGTGCCAGTTGGGGGAAAGGCTCCTATAATTCACCCCTCCACTTT. As protein: CASWGKGSYNSPLHF.

This clonotype was seen at least ten times. This sequence joins TRBV30 and TRBJ1-1; 7 bases match TRBD1. The CDR3 totals 15 residues. V lost 5 bases, J lost 7 bases, and 16 bases stayed unmatched. Germline-derived CDR1 and CDR2 are GTSNPN and SVGIG (reference sequence). The CDR3: CAWGLTGAPNGEAFF. The DNA for the CDR3 is TGTGCCTGGGGACTTACAGGGGCGCCGAACGGTGAAGCTTTCTTT.

This clonotype was detected only a few times. This chain joins TRBV7-9 and TRBJ2-5, with a tentative D call TRBD2 (6 bases). Germline CDR1 is SEHNR and CDR2 is FQNEAQ (reference sequence). Trimming removed 10 bases at V and 13 bases at J, with 19 bases between. The CDR3 sequence is 11 residues long. The CDR3 loop is CATPRLGSLYF. CDR3 nucleotides: TGTGCCACCCCACGACTAGGTTCCTTGTACTTC.

The rearrangement joins TRBV4-1 to TRBJ2-1, with D possibly being TRBD1 (6 bases). The V and J ends lost 4 bases and 0 bases respectively, with 16 bases between them. The CDR3 is made up of 17 amino acids. Looked up from germline, CDR1 is MGHRA and CDR2 is YSYEKL. As DNA, the CDR3 is TGCGCCAGCAGCCGAAGCGCAGGGGTCAGCTCCTACAATGAGCAGTTCTTC. Its protein is CASSRSAGVSSYNEQFF.

The table lists this clonotype with many counts. CDR3 sequence: CATPGPETYEQYF. The CDR3 coding sequence is TGTGCCACGCCGGGACCTGAAACCTACGAGCAGTACTTC. The chain couples TRBV6-1 to TRBJ2-7; D is possibly TRBD1 or TRBD2 (5 bases each). This CDR3 spans 13 amino acids. The germline gives CDR1 MNHNS, CDR2 SASEGT. Trimming took 10 bases from V and 2 from J, leaving 15 bases between them.

This clonotype has only a few counts. The chain is built from TRBV7-2 and TRBJ2-3; TRBD2 agrees at 7 bases. Losses at the gene ends were 2 bases for V and 6 bases for J; bases not matched to a gene: 11. This CDR3 has 16 residues. In germline, CDR1 is SGHTA, CDR2 FQGNSA. The CDR3 spells CASSLSLRVAGDTQYF. The CDR3 coding sequence is TGTGCCAGCAGCTTAAGTTTGCGGGTAGCGGGCGATACGCAGTATTTT.

In this sample, this clonotype turned up many times. The chain recombines TRBV6-1 with TRBJ2-6; no definite D call. The germline V gene has CDR1 MNHNS and CDR2 SASEGT. CDR3 size: 14 residues. Trimming pared 5 bases from V and 0 bases from J, leaving 5 bases between. The DNA for the CDR3 is TGTGCCAGCAGTTGTTGCTCTGGGGCCAACGTCCTGACTTTC. As protein: CASSCCSGANVLTF.

There are many counts of this clonotype. This rearrangement joins TRBV6-1 to TRBJ1-5, with D possibly matching TRBD1 (5 bases). CDR1 MNHNS and CDR2 SASEGT come from the germline V gene. CDR3 length equals 14 residues. V dropped 5 bases and J dropped 5 bases, with 13 bases sitting between them. The CDR3 loop reads CASSPQGTYQPQHF. CDR3 bases: TGTGCCAGCAGTCCCCAGGGTACCTATCAGCCCCAGCATTTT.

The chain uses TRBV28 and TRBJ1-1; D might be TRBD1 (6 bases). Germline V lookup: CDR1 MDHEN, CDR2 SYDVKM. Trimming took 6 bases from V and 4 from J, leaving 15 bases between them. The CDR3 length is 14 residues. The CDR3 region is CASRSGVGGTEAFF. In nucleotides, the CDR3 is TGTGCCAGCAGATCAGGGGTGGGAGGCACTGAAGCTTTCTTT. The variable domain in full, completed from reference TRBV28 and TRBJ1-1, reads DVKVTQSSRYLVKRTGEKVFLECVQDMDHENMFWYRQDPGLGLRLIYFSYDVKMKEKGDIPEGYSVSREKKERFSLILESASTNQTSMYLCASRSGVGGTEAFFGQGTRLTVV.

This clonotype was found a few times. The gene calls are TRBV7-9 and TRBJ2-1, with 10 bases that match TRBD2. V lost 1 base, J lost 15 bases, and 0 bases stayed unmatched. CDR1 is SEHNR, CDR2 FQNEAQ, per germline (reference sequence). This CDR3 is 11 amino acids long. CDR3 coding DNA: TGTGCCAGCAGCTTAGAGCGGGGGGGGTTCTTC. Encoded protein: CASSLERGGFF.

This clonotype was counted a single time. V and J are TRBV6-1 and TRBJ2-5, with D tentatively TRBD1 (6 bases). Germline loops: CDR1 MNHNS, CDR2 SASEGT. This CDR3 is built from 15 residues. Trimming removed 5 bases from V and 4 bases from J, with 17 bases in between. The CDR3 here is CASSIQQGAGETQYF. The CDR3 coding sequence is TGTGCCAGCAGTATTCAACAGGGCGCGGGAGAGACCCAGTACTTC.

In its sample, this clonotype was seen a few times. J is TRBJ1-4 and V is TRBV4-3; D is uncertain. Germline lookup yields CDR1 LGHNA and CDR2 YSLEER. This CDR3 comprises 16 residues. The V gene lost 0 bases and the J gene lost 2 bases, with 10 bases spanning the gap. CDR3 nucleotides: TGCGCCAGCAGCCAAGATGGGCGGCGGACTAATGAAAAACTGTTTTTT. Translated, it gives CASSQDGRRTNEKLFF.

This rearrangement joins TRBV19 to TRBJ2-7; TRBD1 matches 7 bases. The CDR3 sequence is 15 residues long. V shed 5 bases and J 1 base; nucleotides not matched to a gene: 8. Germline V gene data show CDR1 as LNHDA and CDR2 as SQIVND (reference sequence). The CDR3 nucleotides are TGTGCCAGTAGTGACTGGACAGGTTCATCCTACGAGCAGTACTTC. It translates to CASSDWTGSSYEQYF.

This clonotype was seen just once. V gene TRBV6-1 combines with J gene TRBJ2-7, with D perhaps given as TRBD1 or TRBD2 (5 bases each). Trimming removed 6 bases from V and 3 bases from J, with 15 bases in between. Looked up from germline, CDR1 is MNHNS and CDR2 is SASEGT. There are 14 residues in the CDR3. The CDR3 reads CASRRGKGNYEQYF. The CDR3 coding sequence is TGTGCCAGCAGGAGGGGAAAGGGGAACTACGAGCAGTACTTC.

Concerning this clonotype: A clone one base away is much larger, so this may be a read error. This rearrangement joins TRBV12-3 or TRBV12-4 to TRBJ2-1, with 13 bases that match TRBD2. The CDR3 has 15 amino acids. The V gene end was trimmed by 5 bases and the J gene end by 8 bases; junction bases not matched to a gene: 6. In DNA form, the CDR3 reads TGTGCCAGCAGTCCTCGGACTAGCGGGAGCGATGAGCAGTTCTTC. Amino acids: CASSPRTSGSDEQFF.

This clonotype was counted ten times or more. The chain joins TRBV9 to TRBJ2-3, with D uncertain. Germline assignment: CDR1 SGDLS and CDR2 YYNGEE. The germline V and J ends were trimmed by 4 bases and 5 bases, with 14 bases remaining between them. The CDR3 covers 14 residues. For the CDR3, the DNA is TGTGCCAGCAGCCCGCCCCACACACGAGATACGCAGTATTTT. Its protein product is CASSPPHTRDTQYF.

There are many counts of this clonotype. The chain has TRBV28 and TRBJ1-2; 7 bases match TRBD1. Germline V gene sequence: CDR1 MDHEN, CDR2 SYDVKM. With V trimmed by 5 bases and J by 4 bases, 4 bases remained unmatched. The CDR3 spans 13 residues. The CDR3 protein is CASSPTGLYGYTF. The DNA for the CDR3 is TGTGCCAGCAGTCCGACAGGGCTCTATGGCTACACCTTC.

This clonotype was seen at least ten times. CDR3 residues: CASSPPRQGANEQFF. The CDR3 coding sequence is TGTGCCAGCTCACCACCCCGACAGGGGGCAAATGAGCAGTTCTTC. The chain has TRBV18 and TRBJ2-1; 10 nucleotides align to TRBD1. Trimming at V came to 0 bases and at J to 7 bases, leaving 3 bases not matched to a gene. The germline CDR1 and CDR2 sequences are KGHSH and LQKENI. The CDR3 has 15 residues.

The chain is built from TRBV6-2 or TRBV6-3 and TRBJ2-3; 10 positions match TRBD2. There are 17 residues in the CDR3. Germline lookup yields CDR1 MNHEY and CDR2 SVGEGT. V lost 7 bases and J lost 2; bases outside the gene matches: 12. The CDR3 region has the DNA TGTGCCAGCACCCGGACTAGCGGAGGCCGGACCACAGATACGCAGTATTTT. This translates into CASTRTSGGRTTDTQYF.